The rows below give T cell receptor beta chains drawn from one sample of a study of blood T cell repertoires in COVID-19. Some clones are missing from TCRdb's copy, which holds only in-frame ones; the method was immunoSEQ multiplex PCR. This table holds about 99,000 clones, around 83% found once. What was sequenced was peripheral blood. All receptors come from a woman aged 80 or over with active or convalescent COVID-19. Both conserved end residues are part of each CDR3.

V gene,CDR3 protein
TRBV5-5,CASSSGTTNTGELFF
TRBV3-1/TRBV3-2,CASSHGTSYTEAFF
TRBV7-2,CASSLGPGNGNTIYF
TRBV21-1,CASSGGPRGGMNTEAFF
TRBV4-3,CASSRRTGLVEPQHF
TRBV5-1,CASSTGSSGNTIYF
TRBV18,CASSLSGGASGANVLTF
TRBV3-1/TRBV3-2,CASSPGQGGSPLHF
TRBV5-4,CASSLAGSGRAGQYF
TRBV15,CATSSGQGNYGYTF
TRBV7-2,CASSRLSGELFF
TRBV2,CASRIRDRGGGSNQPQHF
TRBV6-6,CASRSGQGMGDEKLFF
TRBV6-5,CASSYGGVPYEQYF
TRBV19,CASSQGSQETQYF
TRBV6-6,CASSPGRRRESDTQYF
TRBV27,CASSLSAGSEAFF
TRBV2,CASGQGWDQPQHF
TRBV6-5,CASSRETGGVNGYTF
TRBV10-3,CAISEPGQGEEGYTF
TRBV5-6,CASSSTGGEQFF
TRBV28,CASRPSTGGFYEQYF
TRBV19,CASTDNQGAAMNTEAFF
TRBV5-1,CASSPGRGQETQYF
TRBV7-9,CASSPYTNYGYTF
TRBV6-6,CASSTPQGFDTEAFF
TRBV4-1,CASSQDPNVTPETQYF
TRBV6-6,CASSHRQNTGELFF
TRBV12-3/TRBV12-4,CASTLEAGLRAFF
TRBV19,CASSPPGTALNGYTF
TRBV13,CASSLGGSGRVWQFF
TRBV6-5,CASTGQHSNQPQHF
TRBV7-2,CASQAWDTEAFF
TRBV1,CTSSHPDRASGYTF
TRBV6-2/TRBV6-3,CASSSLREQYF
TRBV7-8,CASSPQLNQPQHF
TRBV28,CASSYGTVGGNTIYF
TRBV3-1/TRBV3-2,CASSKRGGTGELFF
TRBV18,CASSPPERGGYTF
TRBV7-2,CASSQVFSGTGESPLHF
TRBV15,CATSKNRGPYEQYF
TRBV5-1,CASSQDGGLNEQYF
TRBV28,CASTLESSYNEQFF
TRBV5-1,CASSHPTGASSYEQYF
TRBV9,CASSPGLQNYGYTF
TRBV28,CASSTTRLGQKPHYGYTF
TRBV27,CASSRNPGGAREKLFF
TRBV28,CASSLPSTAISTNEKLFF
TRBV5-4,CASSLRSGGFQETQYF
TRBV18,CASSPEPGQRYLINEQFF
TRBV24-1,CATSPGSRSPLHF
TRBV6-5,CASSIAGANNEQFF
TRBV24-1,CATSDRTGGNEKLFF
TRBV6-5,CASSRTGELYGYTF
TRBV7-3,CASSSGLAGANEQYF
TRBV24-1,CATSEQGASGYTF
TRBV28,CASSLAGGARGYTF
TRBV19,CASRQGANYGYTF
TRBV4-1,CASSQDVSGGGNEQFF
TRBV11-2,CASRRTGPDTQYF